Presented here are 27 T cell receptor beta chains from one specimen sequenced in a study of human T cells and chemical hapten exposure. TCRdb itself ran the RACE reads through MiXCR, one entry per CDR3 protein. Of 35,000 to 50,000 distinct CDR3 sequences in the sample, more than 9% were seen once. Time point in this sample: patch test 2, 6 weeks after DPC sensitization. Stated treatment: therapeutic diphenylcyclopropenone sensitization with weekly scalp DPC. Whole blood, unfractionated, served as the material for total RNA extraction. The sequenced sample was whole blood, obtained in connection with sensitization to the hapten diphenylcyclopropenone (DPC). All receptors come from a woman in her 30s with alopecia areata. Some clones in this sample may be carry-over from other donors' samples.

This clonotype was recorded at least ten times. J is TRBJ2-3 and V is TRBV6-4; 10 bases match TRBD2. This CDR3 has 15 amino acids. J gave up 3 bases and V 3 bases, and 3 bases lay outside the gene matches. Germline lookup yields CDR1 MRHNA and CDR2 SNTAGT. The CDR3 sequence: CASSERAGGTDTQYF. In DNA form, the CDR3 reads TGTGCCAGCAGTGAACGAGCGGGGGGGACAGATACGCAGTATTTT.

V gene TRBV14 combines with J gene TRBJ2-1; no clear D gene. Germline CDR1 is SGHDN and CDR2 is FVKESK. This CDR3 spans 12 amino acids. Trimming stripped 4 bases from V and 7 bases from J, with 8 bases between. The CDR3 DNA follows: TGTGCCAGCAGCCCTTTCCCGAATGAGCAGTTCTTC. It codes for CASSPFPNEQFF.

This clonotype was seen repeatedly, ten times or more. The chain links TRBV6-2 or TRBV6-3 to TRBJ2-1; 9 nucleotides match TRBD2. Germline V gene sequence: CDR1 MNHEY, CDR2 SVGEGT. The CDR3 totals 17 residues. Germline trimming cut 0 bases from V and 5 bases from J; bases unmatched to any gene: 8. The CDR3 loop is CASSYSTVSGRDNEQFF. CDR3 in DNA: TGTGCCAGCAGTTACTCGACGGTTAGCGGGAGAGACAATGAGCAGTTCTTC.

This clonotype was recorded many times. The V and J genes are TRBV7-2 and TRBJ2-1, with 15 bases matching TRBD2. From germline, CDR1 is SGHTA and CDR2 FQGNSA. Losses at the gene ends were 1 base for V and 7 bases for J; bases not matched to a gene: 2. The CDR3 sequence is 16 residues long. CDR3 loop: CASSLVGTSGGNEQFF. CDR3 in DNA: TGTGCCAGCAGCTTAGTCGGGACTAGCGGGGGGAATGAGCAGTTCTTC.

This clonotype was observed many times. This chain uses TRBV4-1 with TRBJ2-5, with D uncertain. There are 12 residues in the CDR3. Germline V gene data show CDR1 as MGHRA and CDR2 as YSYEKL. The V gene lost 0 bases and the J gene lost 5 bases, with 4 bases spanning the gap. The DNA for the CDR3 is TGCGCCAGCAGCCAAGATCGGGAGACCCAGTACTTC. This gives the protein CASSQDRETQYF.

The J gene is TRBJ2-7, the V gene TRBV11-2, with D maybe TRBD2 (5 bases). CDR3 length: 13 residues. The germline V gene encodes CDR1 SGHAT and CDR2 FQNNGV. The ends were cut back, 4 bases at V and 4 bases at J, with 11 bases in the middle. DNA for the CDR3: TGTGCCAGCAGCTCCTCACGGGGTTACGAGCAGTACTTC. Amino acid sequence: CASSSSRGYEQYF.

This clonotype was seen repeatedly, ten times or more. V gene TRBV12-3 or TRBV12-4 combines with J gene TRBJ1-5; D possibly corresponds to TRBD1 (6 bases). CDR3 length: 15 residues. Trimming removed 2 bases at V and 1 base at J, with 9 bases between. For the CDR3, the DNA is TGTGCCAGCAGTTTATGGGGGGCGAGCAATCAGCCCCAGCATTTT. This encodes CASSLWGASNQPQHF.

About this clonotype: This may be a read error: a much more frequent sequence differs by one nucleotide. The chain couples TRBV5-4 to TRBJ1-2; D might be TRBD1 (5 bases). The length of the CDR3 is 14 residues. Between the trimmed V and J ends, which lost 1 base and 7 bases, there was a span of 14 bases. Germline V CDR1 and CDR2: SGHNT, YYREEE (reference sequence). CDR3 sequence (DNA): TGTGCCAGCAGCTTGTCAGGGTTAACGTTTGGCTACACCTTC. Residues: CASSLSGLTFGYTF.

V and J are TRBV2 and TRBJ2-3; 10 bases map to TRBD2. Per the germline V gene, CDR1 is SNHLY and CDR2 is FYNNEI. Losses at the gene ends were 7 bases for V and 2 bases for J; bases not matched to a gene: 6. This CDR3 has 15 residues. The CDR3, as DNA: TGTGCCAGCAAACGGACTAGCGGATCCACAGATACGCAGTATTTT. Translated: CASKRTSGSTDTQYF. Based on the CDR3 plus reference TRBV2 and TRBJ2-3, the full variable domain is EPEVTQTPSHQVTQMGQEVILRCVPISNHLYFYWYRQILGQKVEFLVSFYNNEISEKSEIFDDQFSVERPDGSNFTLKIRSTKLEDSAMYFCASKRTSGSTDTQYFGPGTRLTVL.

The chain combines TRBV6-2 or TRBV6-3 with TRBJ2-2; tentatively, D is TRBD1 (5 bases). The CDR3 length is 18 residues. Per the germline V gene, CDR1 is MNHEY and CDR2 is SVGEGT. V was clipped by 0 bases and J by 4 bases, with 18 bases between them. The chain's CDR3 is CASSYSKTQGLATGELFF. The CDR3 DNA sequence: TGTGCCAGCAGTTACTCGAAAACCCAGGGTTTAGCCACCGGGGAGCTGTTTTTT.

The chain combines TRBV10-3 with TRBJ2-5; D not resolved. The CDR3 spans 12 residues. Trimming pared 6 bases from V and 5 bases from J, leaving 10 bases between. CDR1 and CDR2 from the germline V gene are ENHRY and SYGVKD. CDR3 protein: CAISGMSETQYF. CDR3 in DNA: TGTGCCATCAGCGGCATGAGTGAGACCCAGTACTTC.

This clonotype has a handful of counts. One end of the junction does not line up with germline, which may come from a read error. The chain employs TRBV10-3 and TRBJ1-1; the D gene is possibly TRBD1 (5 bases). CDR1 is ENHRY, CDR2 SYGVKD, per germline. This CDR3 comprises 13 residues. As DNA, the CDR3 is TGTGCCATCAGTGATAGGGGCCTCGGGACGGACTATTTT. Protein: CAISDRGLGTDYF.

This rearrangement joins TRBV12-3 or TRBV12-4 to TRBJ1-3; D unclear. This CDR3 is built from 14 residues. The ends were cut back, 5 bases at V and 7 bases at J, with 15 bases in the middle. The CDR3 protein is CASSHTGTQNTIYF. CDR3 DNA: TGTGCCAGCAGTCACACTGGAACCCAGAACACCATATATTTT.

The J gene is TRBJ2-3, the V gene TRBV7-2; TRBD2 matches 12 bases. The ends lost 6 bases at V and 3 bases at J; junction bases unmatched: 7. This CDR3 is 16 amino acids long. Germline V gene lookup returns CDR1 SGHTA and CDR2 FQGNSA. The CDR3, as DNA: TGTGCCAGCAGTCGCACGCTAGCGGGGGGGACAGATACGCAGTATTTT. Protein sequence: CASSRTLAGGTDTQYF.

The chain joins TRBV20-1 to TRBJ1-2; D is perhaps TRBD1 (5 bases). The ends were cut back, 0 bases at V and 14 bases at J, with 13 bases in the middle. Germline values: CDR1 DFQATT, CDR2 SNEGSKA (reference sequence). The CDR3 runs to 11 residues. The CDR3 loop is CSARDVTGLTF. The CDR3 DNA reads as TGCAGTGCTAGAGACGTCACAGGCCTAACCTTC.

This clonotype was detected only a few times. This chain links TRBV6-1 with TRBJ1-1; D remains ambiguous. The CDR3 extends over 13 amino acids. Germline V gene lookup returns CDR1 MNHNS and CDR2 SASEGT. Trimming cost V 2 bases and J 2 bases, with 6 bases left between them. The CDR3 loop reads CASSERGNTEAFF. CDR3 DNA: TGTGCCAGCAGTGAACGGGGAAACACTGAAGCTTTCTTT.

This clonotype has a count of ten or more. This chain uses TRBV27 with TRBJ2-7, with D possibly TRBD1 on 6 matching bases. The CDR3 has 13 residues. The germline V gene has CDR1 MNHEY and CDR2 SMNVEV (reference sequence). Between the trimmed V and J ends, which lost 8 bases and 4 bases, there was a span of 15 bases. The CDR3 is CASGSYRDYEQYF. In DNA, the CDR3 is TGTGCCAGCGGGTCCTACAGGGATTACGAGCAGTACTTC.

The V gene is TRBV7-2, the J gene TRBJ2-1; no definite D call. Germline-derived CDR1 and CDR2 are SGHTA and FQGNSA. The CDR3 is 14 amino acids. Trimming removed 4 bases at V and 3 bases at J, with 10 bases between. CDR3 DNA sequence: TGTGCCAGCAGCTACGGAGCGAACTACAATGAGCAGTTCTTC. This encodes CASSYGANYNEQFF.

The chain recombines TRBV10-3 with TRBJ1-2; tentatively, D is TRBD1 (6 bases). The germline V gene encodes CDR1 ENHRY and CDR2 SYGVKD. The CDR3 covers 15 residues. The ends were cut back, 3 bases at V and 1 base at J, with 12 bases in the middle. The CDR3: CAISDYREINYGYTF. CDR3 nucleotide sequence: TGTGCCATCAGTGATTACAGGGAGATTAACTATGGCTACACCTTC.

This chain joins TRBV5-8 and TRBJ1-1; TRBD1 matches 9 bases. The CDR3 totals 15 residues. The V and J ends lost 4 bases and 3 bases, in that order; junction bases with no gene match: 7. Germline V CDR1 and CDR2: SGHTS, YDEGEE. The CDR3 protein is CASSPGWDRDTEAFF. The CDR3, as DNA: TGTGCCAGCAGCCCCGGATGGGACAGGGACACTGAAGCTTTCTTT. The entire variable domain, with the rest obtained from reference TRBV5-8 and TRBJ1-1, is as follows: EAGVTQSPTHLIKTRGQQATLRCSPISGHTSVYWYQQALGLGLQFLLWYDEGEERNRGNFPPRFSGRQFPNYSSELNVNALELEDSALYLCASSPGWDRDTEAFFGQGTRLTVV.

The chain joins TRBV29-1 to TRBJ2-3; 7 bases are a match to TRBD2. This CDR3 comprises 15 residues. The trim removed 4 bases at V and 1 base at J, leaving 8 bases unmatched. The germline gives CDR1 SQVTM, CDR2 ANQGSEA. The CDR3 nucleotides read TGCAGCGTTGCGGTTGGCGGGGGACGCACAGATACGCAGTATTTT. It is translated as CSVAVGGGRTDTQYF.

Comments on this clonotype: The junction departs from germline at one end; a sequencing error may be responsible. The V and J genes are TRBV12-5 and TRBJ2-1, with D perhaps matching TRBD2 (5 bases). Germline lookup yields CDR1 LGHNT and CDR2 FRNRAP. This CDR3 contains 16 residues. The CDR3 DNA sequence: TGTACTAGTGGTTTCTTAGACTCCAACTCCTACAATGAGCAGTTCTTC. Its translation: CTSGFLDSNSYNEQFF.

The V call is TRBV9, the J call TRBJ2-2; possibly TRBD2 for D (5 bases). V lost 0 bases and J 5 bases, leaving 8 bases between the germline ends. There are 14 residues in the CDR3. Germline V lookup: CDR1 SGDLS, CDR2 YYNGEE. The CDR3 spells CASSVGGNTGELFF. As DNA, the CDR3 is TGTGCCAGCAGCGTAGGAGGGAATACCGGGGAGCTGTTTTTT.

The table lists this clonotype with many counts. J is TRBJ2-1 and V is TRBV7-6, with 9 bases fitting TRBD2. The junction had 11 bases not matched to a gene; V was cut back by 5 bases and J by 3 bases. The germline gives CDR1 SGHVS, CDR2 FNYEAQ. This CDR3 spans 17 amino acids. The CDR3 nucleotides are TGTGCCAGCAGCCCCCGGATAGCGGGGGAGATCTACAATGAGCAGTTCTTC. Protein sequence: CASSPRIAGEIYNEQFF.

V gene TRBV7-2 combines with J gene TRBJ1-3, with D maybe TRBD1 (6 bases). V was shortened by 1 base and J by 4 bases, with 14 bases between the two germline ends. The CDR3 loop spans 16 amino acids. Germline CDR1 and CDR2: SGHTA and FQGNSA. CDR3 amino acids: CASSLGPGGAGNTIYF. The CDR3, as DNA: TGTGCCAGCAGCTTAGGCCCCGGGGGGGCGGGAAACACCATATATTTT.

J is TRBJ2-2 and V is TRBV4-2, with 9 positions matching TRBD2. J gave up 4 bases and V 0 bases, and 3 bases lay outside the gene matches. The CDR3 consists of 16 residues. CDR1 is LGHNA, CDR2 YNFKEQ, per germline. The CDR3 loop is CASSQESGGITGELFF. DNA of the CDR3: TGTGCCAGCAGCCAAGAAAGCGGGGGGATCACCGGGGAGCTGTTTTTT.

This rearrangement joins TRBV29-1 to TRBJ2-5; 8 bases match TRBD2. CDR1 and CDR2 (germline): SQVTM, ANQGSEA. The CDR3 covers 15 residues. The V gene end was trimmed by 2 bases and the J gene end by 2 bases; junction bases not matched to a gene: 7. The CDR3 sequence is CSVETVAGSQETQYF. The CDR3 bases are TGCAGCGTTGAAACGGTAGCGGGGTCACAAGAGACCCAGTACTTC.